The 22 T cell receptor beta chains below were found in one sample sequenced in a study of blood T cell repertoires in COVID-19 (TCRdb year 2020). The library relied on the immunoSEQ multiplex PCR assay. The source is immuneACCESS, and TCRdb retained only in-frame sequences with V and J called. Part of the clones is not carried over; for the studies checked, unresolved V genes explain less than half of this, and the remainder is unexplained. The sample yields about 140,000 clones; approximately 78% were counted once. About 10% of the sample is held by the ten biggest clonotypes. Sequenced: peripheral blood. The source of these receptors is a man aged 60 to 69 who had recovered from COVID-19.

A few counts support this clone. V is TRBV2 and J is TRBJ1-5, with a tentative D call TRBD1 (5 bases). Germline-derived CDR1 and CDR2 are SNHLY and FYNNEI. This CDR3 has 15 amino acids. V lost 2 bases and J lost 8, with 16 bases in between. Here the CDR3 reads CASSELVGVEEPQHF. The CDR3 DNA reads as TGTGCCAGCAGTGAATTGGTAGGGGTGGAAGAGCCCCAGCATTTT.

The CDR3 loop is CASSQYGTSGGFTDTQYF. CDR3 sequence (DNA): TGTGCCAGCAGCCAATACGGGACTAGCGGGGGCTTCACAGATACGCAGTATTTT. This chain joins TRBV4-2 and TRBJ2-3, with 14 bases lining up with TRBD2. Germline trimming cut 2 bases from V and 2 bases from J; bases unmatched to any gene: 6. This CDR3 comprises 18 residues. Germline CDR1 reads LGHNA; CDR2 reads YNFKEQ.

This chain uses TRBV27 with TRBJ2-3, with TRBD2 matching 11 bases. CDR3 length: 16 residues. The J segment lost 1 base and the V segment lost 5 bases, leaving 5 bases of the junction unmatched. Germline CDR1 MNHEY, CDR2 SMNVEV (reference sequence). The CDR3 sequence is CASSQIAGGGTDTQYF. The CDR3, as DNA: TGTGCCAGCAGTCAAATAGCGGGAGGGGGCACAGATACGCAGTATTTT.

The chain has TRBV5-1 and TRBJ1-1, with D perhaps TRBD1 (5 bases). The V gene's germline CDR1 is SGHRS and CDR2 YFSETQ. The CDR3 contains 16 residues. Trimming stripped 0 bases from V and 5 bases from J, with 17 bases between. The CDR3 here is CASSLDGWQGDTEAFF. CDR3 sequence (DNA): TGCGCCAGCAGCTTGGATGGATGGCAGGGCGATACTGAAGCTTTCTTT.

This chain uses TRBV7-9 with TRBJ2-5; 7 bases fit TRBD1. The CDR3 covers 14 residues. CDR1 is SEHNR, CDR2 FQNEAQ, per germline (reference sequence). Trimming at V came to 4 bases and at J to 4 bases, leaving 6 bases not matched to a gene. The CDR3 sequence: CASSWKDRVETQYF. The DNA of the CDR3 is TGTGCCAGCAGCTGGAAAGACAGGGTAGAGACCCAGTACTTC.

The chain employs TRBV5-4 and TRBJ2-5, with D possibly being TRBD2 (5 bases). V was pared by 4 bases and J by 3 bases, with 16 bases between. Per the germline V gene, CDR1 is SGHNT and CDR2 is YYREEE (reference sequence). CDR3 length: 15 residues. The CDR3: CASSVPRSGEETQYF. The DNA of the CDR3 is TGTGCCAGCAGCGTCCCGAGGAGCGGAGAAGAGACCCAGTACTTC.

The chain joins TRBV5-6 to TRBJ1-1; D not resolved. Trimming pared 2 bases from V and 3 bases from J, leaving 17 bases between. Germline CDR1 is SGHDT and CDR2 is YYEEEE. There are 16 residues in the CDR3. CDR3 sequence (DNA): TGTGCCAGCAGCTTCCTCGGGGTGGGGTGGGACACTGAAGCTTTCTTT. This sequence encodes CASSFLGVGWDTEAFF.

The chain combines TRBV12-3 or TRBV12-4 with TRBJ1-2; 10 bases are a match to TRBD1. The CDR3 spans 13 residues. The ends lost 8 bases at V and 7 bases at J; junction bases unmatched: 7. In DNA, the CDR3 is TGTGCCAGCGGCCCGGGACAGGGGTCTGGCTACACCTTC. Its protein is CASGPGQGSGYTF.

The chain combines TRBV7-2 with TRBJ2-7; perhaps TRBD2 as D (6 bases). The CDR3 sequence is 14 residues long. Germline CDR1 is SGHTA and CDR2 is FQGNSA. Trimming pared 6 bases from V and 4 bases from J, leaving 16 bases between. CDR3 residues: CASSRGAGRYEQYF. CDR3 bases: TGTGCCAGCAGTCGAGGGGCAGGGAGGTACGAGCAGTACTTC.

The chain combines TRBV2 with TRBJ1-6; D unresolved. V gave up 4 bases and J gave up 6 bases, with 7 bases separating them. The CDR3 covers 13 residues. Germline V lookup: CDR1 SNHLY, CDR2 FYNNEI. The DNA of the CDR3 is TGTGCCAGCAGTGCGAGAGGTAATTCACCCCTCCACTTT. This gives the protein CASSARGNSPLHF.

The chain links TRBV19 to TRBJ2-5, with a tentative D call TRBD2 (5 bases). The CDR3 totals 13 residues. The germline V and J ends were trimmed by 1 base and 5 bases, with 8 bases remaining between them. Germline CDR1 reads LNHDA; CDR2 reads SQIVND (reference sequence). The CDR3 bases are TGTGCCAGTAGTATAGTCTCGGGGGAGACCCAGTACTTC. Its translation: CASSIVSGETQYF.

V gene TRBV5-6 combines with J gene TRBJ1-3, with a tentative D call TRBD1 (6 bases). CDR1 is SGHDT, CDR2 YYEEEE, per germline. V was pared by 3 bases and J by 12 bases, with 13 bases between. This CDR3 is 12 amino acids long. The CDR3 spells CASSSFGGFIYF. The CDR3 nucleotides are TGTGCCAGCAGCTCCTTTGGGGGCTTCATATATTTT.

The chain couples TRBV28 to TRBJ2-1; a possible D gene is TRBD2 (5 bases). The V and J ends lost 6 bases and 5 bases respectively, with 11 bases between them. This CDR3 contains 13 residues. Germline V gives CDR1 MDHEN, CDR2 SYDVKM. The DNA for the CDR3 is TGTGCCAGCAGCCGAGGGAGCAACAATGAGCAGTTCTTC. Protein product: CASSRGSNNEQFF.

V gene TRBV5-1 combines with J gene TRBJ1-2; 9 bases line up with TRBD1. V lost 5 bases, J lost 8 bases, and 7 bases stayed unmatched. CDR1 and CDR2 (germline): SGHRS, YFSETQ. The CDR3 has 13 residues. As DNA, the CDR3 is TGCGCCAGCAGTCTCGGACAGGGGAACGGCTACACCTTC. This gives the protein CASSLGQGNGYTF.

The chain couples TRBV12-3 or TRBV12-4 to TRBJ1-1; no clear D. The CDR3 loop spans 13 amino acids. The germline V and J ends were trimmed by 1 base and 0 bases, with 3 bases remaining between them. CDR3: CASSLGVNTEAFF. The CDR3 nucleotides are TGTGCCAGCAGTTTAGGAGTGAACACTGAAGCTTTCTTT.

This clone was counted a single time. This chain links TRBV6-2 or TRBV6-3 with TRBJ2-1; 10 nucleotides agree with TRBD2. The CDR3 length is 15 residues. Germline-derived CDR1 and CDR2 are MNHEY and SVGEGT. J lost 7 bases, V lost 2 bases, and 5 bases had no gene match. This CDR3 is CASSYLAGDGNEQFF. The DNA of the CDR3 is TGTGCCAGCAGTTACCTAGCGGGAGACGGTAATGAGCAGTTCTTC.

In DNA, the CDR3 is TGTGCCAGCAGCGTCCGGGACAGGGGAACTGAAGCTTTCTTT. It yields the protein CASSVRDRGTEAFF. The V gene is TRBV9, the J gene TRBJ1-1; 10 bases are a match to TRBD1. From germline, CDR1 is SGDLS and CDR2 YYNGEE. Trimming removed 2 bases from V and 5 bases from J; junction bases left unmatched: 3. The CDR3 runs to 14 residues.

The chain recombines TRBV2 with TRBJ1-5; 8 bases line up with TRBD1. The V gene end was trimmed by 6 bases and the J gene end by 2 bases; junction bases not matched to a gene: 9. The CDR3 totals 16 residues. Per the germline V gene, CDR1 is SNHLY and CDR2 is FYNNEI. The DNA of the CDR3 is TGTGCCAGCAGAGGACAGGGCCTGGGGGGCAATCAGCCCCAGCATTTT. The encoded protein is CASRGQGLGGNQPQHF.

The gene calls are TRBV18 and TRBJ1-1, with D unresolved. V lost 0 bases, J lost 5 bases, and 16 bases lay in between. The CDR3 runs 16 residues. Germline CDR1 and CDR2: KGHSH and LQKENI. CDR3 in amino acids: CASSPPLAGRRTEAFF. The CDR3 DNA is TGTGCCAGCTCACCACCATTGGCTGGGAGGAGGACTGAAGCTTTCTTT.

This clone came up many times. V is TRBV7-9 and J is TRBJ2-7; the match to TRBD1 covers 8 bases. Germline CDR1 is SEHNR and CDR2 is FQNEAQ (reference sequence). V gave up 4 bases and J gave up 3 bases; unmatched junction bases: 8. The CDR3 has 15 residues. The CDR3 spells CASSSFDRGDYEQYF. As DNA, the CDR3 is TGTGCCAGCAGCTCCTTCGACAGGGGCGACTACGAGCAGTACTTC.

The CDR3 loop is CASLTALNTEAFF. CDR3 DNA: TGTGCCAGCTTGACAGCGCTGAACACTGAAGCTTTCTTT. The genes are TRBV18 and TRBJ1-1; D is possibly TRBD1 (5 bases). The CDR3 loop spans 13 amino acids. The germline gives CDR1 KGHSH, CDR2 LQKENI. The V gene lost 7 bases and the J gene lost 0 bases, with 9 bases spanning the gap.

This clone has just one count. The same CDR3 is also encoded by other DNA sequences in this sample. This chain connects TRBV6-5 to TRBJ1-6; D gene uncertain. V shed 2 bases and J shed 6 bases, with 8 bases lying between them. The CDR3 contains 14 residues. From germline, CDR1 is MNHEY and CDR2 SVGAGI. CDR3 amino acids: CASSYGQTNSPLHF. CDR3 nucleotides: TGTGCCAGCAGTTACGGGCAGACTAATTCACCCCTCCACTTT.